A selection of T cell receptor beta chains follows, all from one sample in a study of blood T cell repertoires in COVID-19. Using immunoSEQ multiplex PCR, the repertoire was profiled, and TCRdb retains in-frame clones only, with some absent. The profile shows about 250,000 clones, approximately 86% of them singletons. Material for sequencing was peripheral blood. The receptor set was obtained from an elderly man with acute or convalescent COVID-19. Each CDR3 is given with its conserved first and last residue. A D gene is named only where the DNA matches it firmly. The size of a clone is reported for some rows only, either as once, few or many, or as a class for expanded clones.

abundance | j_gene | d_gene | v_gene | len | CDR3nt | CDR3aa
. | TRBJ1-2 | . | TRBV12-3/TRBV12-4 | 13 | TGTGCCAGCACCCCCGTGACTTTCTATGGCTACACCTTC | CASTPVTFYGYTF
. | TRBJ2-4 | TRBD1 | TRBV7-2 | 16 | TGTGCCAGCAGTCCCCGAGGGCCGGGACAGGGGGGTATTCAGTACTTC | CASSPRGPGQGGIQYF
. | TRBJ1-2 | . | TRBV7-9 | 14 | TGTGCCAGCAGCTCCGGACGGGATAACTATGGCTACACCTTC | CASSSGRDNYGYTF
few | TRBJ1-2 | TRBD1 | TRBV12-3/TRBV12-4 | 13 | TGTGCCAGCAGTGACAGGGCTAACTATGGCTACACCTTC | CASSDRANYGYTF
. | TRBJ2-2 | . | TRBV19 | 15 | TGTGCCAGTATCCTCCGTAGCGGGAACACCGGGGAGCTGTTTTTT | CASILRSGNTGELFF
. | TRBJ2-1 | TRBD2 | TRBV3-1/TRBV3-2 | 15 | TGTGCCAGCAGGCCGCGGGGGGGCGGTACTATTGAGCAGTTCTTC | CASRPRGGGTIEQFF
. | TRBJ2-2 | TRBD1 | TRBV9 | 16 | TGTGCCAGCAGCCTGCAGACAGGGGGCAACACCGGGGAGCTGTTTTTT | CASSLQTGGNTGELFF
few | TRBJ1-1 | . | TRBV7-3 | 12 | TGTGCCAGCAGCCCAGACGGAGCTGAAGCTTTCTTT | CASSPDGAEAFF
few | TRBJ2-1 | TRBD1 | TRBV4-3 | 15 | TGCGCCAGCAGCCAAGGGACAGGGGCTTACAATGAGCAGTTCTTC | CASSQGTGAYNEQFF
. | TRBJ2-1 | . | TRBV10-3 | 11 | TGTGCCATCAGTGAGGTAGATGAGCAGTTCTTC | CAISEVDEQFF
. | TRBJ1-4 | TRBD1 | TRBV7-8 | 16 | TGTGCCAGCAGCTCTCGGACAGGACAGGATTTTGAAAAACTGTTTTTT | CASSSRTGQDFEKLFF
. | TRBJ2-1 | TRBD1 | TRBV19 | 15 | TGTGCCAGTAGTATGGACAGGAGCTCCTACAATGAGCAGTTCTTC | CASSMDRSSYNEQFF
once | TRBJ1-5 | . | TRBV28 | 14 | TGTGCCAGCACCCCATCCGGGATAAATCAGCCCCAGCATTTT | CASTPSGINQPQHF
. | TRBJ1-4 | . | TRBV3-1/TRBV3-2 | 15 | TGTGCCAGCAGCACCTCAAGAGGACAGCATGAAAAACTGTTTTTT | CASSTSRGQHEKLFF
. | TRBJ2-7 | . | TRBV2 | 13 | TGTGCCAGTAAGAAAACCCCTGAACTCGAGCAGTACTTC | CASKKTPELEQYF
. | TRBJ1-4 | . | TRBV4-1 | 15 | TGCGCCAGCAGCCAAGCACAGACAACTAATGAAAAACTGTTTTTT | CASSQAQTTNEKLFF
. | TRBJ1-6 | TRBD1 | TRBV27 | 15 | TGTGCCAGCAGCCCCCGGGACAGGGACGGTTCACCCCTCCACTTT | CASSPRDRDGSPLHF
once | TRBJ1-2 | . | TRBV5-1 | 13 | TGCGCCAGCAGCACAGGACGGCTCTATGGCTACACCTTC | CASSTGRLYGYTF
. | TRBJ1-6 | . | TRBV12-1 | 17 | TGTGCCAGCAGCTCCTCCCCCGGGCGGGCACCATATTCACCCCTCCACTTT | CASSSSPGRAPYSPLHF
. | TRBJ2-2 | TRBD2 | TRBV7-2 | 16 | TGTGCCAGCAGGTTTGGGGCGGGGGTCGACACCGGGGAGCTGTTTTTT | CASRFGAGVDTGELFF
few | TRBJ1-6 | . | TRBV7-2 | 16 | TGTGCCAGCAGCTTCGTACCCGCAGGGGAAAATTCACCCCTCCACTTT | CASSFVPAGENSPLHF